These T cell receptor beta chains were read from a single sample in a study of OX40 agonist ivuxolimab in advanced cancers. The repertoire was sequenced with immunoSEQ multiplex PCR; TCRdb's copy has only in-frame clones and lacks some. The sample includes roughly 46,000 clones, approximately 91% of them seen just once. The sample was CD4+ or CD8+ T cells sorted from blood, taken in a trial of the OX40 agonist ivuxolimab. These receptors were taken from an adult with an advanced solid tumor such as melanoma, head and neck, liver or kidney cancer. The CDR3 runs from the conserved cysteine through the conserved F or W.

V gene: TRBV15
J gene: TRBJ2-1
CDR3 protein: CATSRDLRGVLAGGQEQFF

V gene: TRBV10-1
J gene: TRBJ2-1
CDR3 protein: CASGENRGYGKGEQFF

V gene: TRBV5-8
J gene: TRBJ2-5
CDR3 protein: CASRQGASRTQYF

V gene: TRBV20-1
J gene: TRBJ2-5
CDR3 protein: CSVKDLETQYF

V gene: TRBV5-1
J gene: TRBJ1-2
CDR3 protein: CASSSPTVYGYTF

V gene: TRBV28
J gene: TRBJ1-1
CDR3 protein: CASSPRDSLFYMNTEAFF

V gene: TRBV7-2
J gene: TRBJ2-3
CDR3 protein: CASSVTGTSTQYF

V gene: TRBV25-1
J gene: TRBJ2-7
CDR3 protein: CASSPTGTAYEQYF

V gene: TRBV5-5
J gene: TRBJ1-4
CDR3 protein: CASSLGLMTNEKLFF

V gene: TRBV5-1
J gene: TRBJ1-2
CDR3 protein: CASALEGVYGYTF

V gene: TRBV5-1
J gene: TRBJ1-3
CDR3 protein: CASSLGAYRAGNTIYF

V gene: TRBV2
J gene: TRBJ2-7
CDR3 protein: CASSTSTGYEQYF

V gene: TRBV5-1
J gene: TRBJ2-5
CDR3 protein: CASSLGQGAETQYF

V gene: TRBV30
J gene: TRBJ1-3
CDR3 protein: CAWSERGGGNTIYF

V gene: TRBV5-6
J gene: TRBJ1-3
CDR3 protein: CASSSRGLPGSTIYF

V gene: TRBV7-6
J gene: TRBJ2-7
CDR3 protein: CASSPTGDDGEQYF

V gene: TRBV2
J gene: TRBJ2-1
CDR3 protein: CASSKRGSYNEQFF

V gene: TRBV4-2
J gene: TRBJ2-7
CDR3 protein: CASSQTSQYYEQYF

V gene: TRBV18
J gene: TRBJ2-1
CDR3 protein: CASSQTGTSGNNEQFF

V gene: TRBV7-9
J gene: TRBJ2-7
CDR3 protein: CASSREVDVSEQYF

V gene: TRBV5-1
J gene: TRBJ2-5
CDR3 protein: CASRGLAGGGRETQYF

V gene: TRBV5-1
J gene: TRBJ2-5
CDR3 protein: CASSGQGLQETQYF

V gene: TRBV7-7
J gene: TRBJ2-7
CDR3 protein: CASSLAVGSSYEQYF

V gene: TRBV5-1
J gene: TRBJ1-1
CDR3 protein: CASSRDAGVTEAFF

V gene: TRBV29-1
J gene: TRBJ2-3
CDR3 protein: CSAPQGSTDTQYF

V gene: TRBV10-3
J gene: TRBJ2-2
CDR3 protein: CATQDSPGELFF

V gene: TRBV5-4
J gene: TRBJ1-1
CDR3 protein: CASSVPTQGSNTEAFF

V gene: TRBV6-7
J gene: -
CDR3 protein: CASSPTTHYEQYF

V gene: TRBV29-1
J gene: TRBJ1-2
CDR3 protein: CSVEDVDRPYGYTF

V gene: TRBV5-1
J gene: TRBJ1-1
CDR3 protein: CASSLGRRNTEAFF

V gene: TRBV2
J gene: TRBJ2-2
CDR3 protein: CASRGTVNTGELFF

V gene: TRBV18
J gene: TRBJ2-7
CDR3 protein: CASSRAGGFYEQYF

V gene: TRBV2
J gene: TRBJ2-5
CDR3 protein: CASSERQYQETQYF

V gene: TRBV6-1
J gene: TRBJ2-3
CDR3 protein: CASSLLHPTDTQYF

V gene: TRBV11-2
J gene: TRBJ1-2
CDR3 protein: CASTLTGWNYGYTF

V gene: TRBV5-4
J gene: TRBJ2-2
CDR3 protein: CASSLTGRWDHRGAVF

V gene: TRBV28
J gene: TRBJ1-5
CDR3 protein: CASSPVSQPQHF

V gene: TRBV16
J gene: TRBJ2-1
CDR3 protein: CASSQSRGGNEQFF

V gene: TRBV19
J gene: TRBJ2-1
CDR3 protein: CASTIAGGYNEQFF

V gene: TRBV27
J gene: TRBJ1-3
CDR3 protein: CASKSIWKENTIYF

V gene: TRBV19
J gene: TRBJ2-1
CDR3 protein: CASRELADNEQFF

V gene: TRBV11-2
J gene: TRBJ2-5
CDR3 protein: CASRPSGGGSAQYF

V gene: TRBV19
J gene: TRBJ2-7
CDR3 protein: CATSREGVSSYEQYF

V gene: TRBV2
J gene: TRBJ2-3
CDR3 protein: CASSVEGSTDTQYF

V gene: TRBV5-1
J gene: TRBJ1-3
CDR3 protein: CASSSSGTAGNTIYF

V gene: TRBV6-1
J gene: TRBJ2-5
CDR3 protein: CASSEVRGRETQYF

V gene: TRBV19
J gene: TRBJ2-7
CDR3 protein: CASSLGTSGRGYEQYF

V gene: TRBV14
J gene: TRBJ2-6
CDR3 protein: CASSRFGGSLVAGANVLTF

V gene: TRBV5-1
J gene: TRBJ1-2
CDR3 protein: CASSSQQGPYGYTF

V gene: TRBV6-1
J gene: TRBJ2-1
CDR3 protein: CASRAGTVSNEQFF

V gene: TRBV6-5
J gene: TRBJ1-2
CDR3 protein: CASSPTGNYGYTF

V gene: TRBV2
J gene: TRBJ1-1
CDR3 protein: CASRLSMNTEAFF

V gene: TRBV11-1
J gene: TRBJ2-3
CDR3 protein: CASSGERGTYTDTQYF

V gene: TRBV18
J gene: TRBJ1-5
CDR3 protein: CASSPDSNQPQHF